The entry below gives a single TCR beta chain sequence along with its context. CDR1 and CDR2 from the germline V gene are MNHEY and SVGAGI. CDR3 length equals 15 residues. The trim removed 7 bases at V and 5 bases at J, leaving 13 bases unmatched. This specimen belongs to a study of T cell responses to AZD1222 COVID-19 vaccine. Sequenced by immunoSEQ multiplex PCR; TCRdb stores in-frame clones only, minus some. The sample records about 120,000 clones, about 91% being singletons. The V call is TRBV6-5, the J call TRBJ2-7; 8 bases are shared with TRBD1. Sequenced material: peripheral blood, taken on day 0 of AZD1222 vaccination. The sequence came from an adult in good health. In DNA form, the CDR3 reads TGTGCCAGCACCCTTAGACAGGGGCGTAGGGACGAGCAGTACTTC. This encodes CASTLRQGRRDEQYF.